Below, 30 T cell receptor beta chains from the same sample are listed, as sequenced in a study of cytomegalovirus exposure and HLA in healthy donors. It was with 60 Vbeta and 13 Jbeta primers that the PCR ran. Measured with immunoSEQ multiplex PCR; TCRdb has only the in-frame clones, and not every one. The sample totals under 200,000 clones. The sequencing sample was made of PBMCs. The receptors derive from a man aged 25 to 45 in good health and CMV-seronegative.

CDR3 in amino acids: CASSQMGGGIEQYF. DNA for the CDR3: TGCGCCAGCAGCCAGATGGGAGGGGGGATCGAGCAGTACTTC. The gene calls are TRBV10-2 and TRBJ2-7; perhaps TRBD2 as D (7 bases). The CDR3 loop spans 14 amino acids. CDR1 WSHSY and CDR2 SAAADI come from the germline V gene. With 6 bases removed from V and 6 bases from J, the gap between germline ends came to 18 bases.

V is TRBV6-6 and J is TRBJ2-5; 7 nucleotides agree with TRBD1. V shed 6 bases, J shed 2 bases, and the junction held 12 bases outside the gene matches. This CDR3 has 16 residues. Germline V gives CDR1 MNHNY, CDR2 SVGAGI (reference sequence). As DNA, the CDR3 is TGTGCCAGCAGCTCGCAACAGGGGCCCCGACAAGAGACCCAGTACTTC. Translation gives CASSSQQGPRQETQYF.

The chain links TRBV6-5 to TRBJ2-7; 10 bases match TRBD2. This CDR3 is 15 amino acids long. The germline V gene encodes CDR1 MNHEY and CDR2 SVGAGI. J gave up 3 bases and V 3 bases, and 5 bases lay outside the gene matches. CDR3: CASSYEASGSYEQYF. The CDR3 nucleotides are TGTGCCAGCAGTTATGAGGCTAGCGGGAGCTACGAGCAGTACTTC.

J is TRBJ2-7 and V is TRBV5-1, with 9 bases identical to TRBD1. Per germline, CDR1 SGHRS and CDR2 YFSETQ. The CDR3 has 14 residues. With V trimmed by 4 bases and J by 7 bases, 9 bases remained unmatched. CDR3 protein: CASSIRDRDEEQYF. The CDR3 DNA reads as TGCGCCAGCAGCATCCGGGACAGGGATGAAGAGCAGTACTTC.

The rearrangement uses TRBV11-3 and TRBJ2-7; D may be TRBD2 (6 bases). This CDR3 is 15 amino acids long. The ends were cut back, 0 bases at V and 3 bases at J, with 12 bases in the middle. CDR1 and CDR2 from the germline V gene are SGHNT and YENEEA. CDR3 in amino acids: CASSLEAGRVYEQYF. The CDR3 DNA sequence: TGTGCCAGCAGCTTAGAGGCGGGAAGGGTCTACGAGCAGTACTTC. Based on the CDR3 plus reference TRBV11-3 and TRBJ2-7, the full variable domain is EAGVVQSPRYKIIEKKQPVAFWCNPISGHNTLYWYLQNLGQGPELLIRYENEEAVDDSQLPKDRFSAERLKGVDSTLKIQPAELGDSAVYLCASSLEAGRVYEQYFGPGTRLTVT.

J is TRBJ2-7 and V is TRBV5-1, with TRBD2 matching over 11 bases. V dropped 4 bases and J dropped 3; count of bases not matched to a gene: 6. CDR1 and CDR2 (germline): SGHRS, YFSETQ. CDR3 length equals 15 residues. The CDR3 sequence is CASSEGLAAGYEQYF. DNA of the CDR3: TGCGCCAGCAGCGAGGGACTAGCGGCCGGCTACGAGCAGTACTTC.

The J gene is TRBJ1-1, the V gene TRBV5-6; a possible D gene is TRBD1 (5 bases). The CDR3 has 14 residues. The V gene lost 0 bases and the J gene lost 6 bases, with 12 bases spanning the gap. CDR1 is SGHDT, CDR2 YYEEEE, per germline. The CDR3 bases are TGTGCCAGCAGCTTGGCCCCAGGGATCCCTGAAGCTTTCTTT. Protein: CASSLAPGIPEAFF.

This sequence joins TRBV7-2 and TRBJ1-2; D is ambiguous. The CDR3 has 12 amino acids. CDR1 and CDR2 from the germline V gene are SGHTA and FQGNSA. V shed 5 bases and J shed 7 bases, with 11 bases lying between them. The chain's CDR3 is CASSMLRVGYTF. Written as DNA, the CDR3 is TGTGCCAGCAGCATGTTGAGGGTTGGCTACACCTTC. Together with reference TRBV7-2 and TRBJ1-2, the CDR3 gives the full variable domain: GAGVSQSPSNKVTEKGKDVELRCDPISGHTALYWYRQSLGQGLEFLIYFQGNSAPDKSGLPSDRFSAERTGGSVSTLTIQRTQQEDSAVYLCASSMLRVGYTFGSGTRLTVV.

The chain couples TRBV5-1 to TRBJ2-7; D might be TRBD2 (5 bases). Trimming shortened V by 4 bases and J by 5 bases, and 22 bases separated the two germline ends. The CDR3 totals 16 residues. Germline CDR1 is SGHRS and CDR2 is YFSETQ. As DNA, the CDR3 is TGCGCCAGCAGCCACCGTCCTAGAGGGATGGGTAACGAGCAGTACTTC. It yields the protein CASSHRPRGMGNEQYF.

This sequence joins TRBV18 and TRBJ1-1; D is undetermined. This CDR3 is 13 amino acids long. Germline V gene sequence: CDR1 KGHSH, CDR2 LQKENI. Trimming pared 9 bases from V and 2 bases from J, leaving 13 bases between. In DNA, the CDR3 is TGTGCCAGTACGCAGCAGGCCAACACTGAAGCTTTCTTT. Residues: CASTQQANTEAFF. The complete variable domain, with remaining parts taken from reference TRBV18 and TRBJ1-1, reads NAGVMQNPRHLVRRRGQEARLRCSPMKGHSHVYWYRQLPEEGLKFMVYLQKENIIDESGMPKERFSAEFPKEGPSILRIQQVVRGDSAAYFCASTQQANTEAFFGQGTRLTVV.

The CDR3 reads CASSFAIAVSYNEQFF. For the CDR3, the DNA is TGTGCCAGCAGTTTCGCGATAGCGGTGTCCTACAATGAGCAGTTCTTC. This chain joins TRBV27 and TRBJ2-1; D possibly corresponds to TRBD2 (6 bases). The V end was cut by 3 bases, the J end by 1 base, with 13 bases between. CDR1 and CDR2 (germline): MNHEY, SMNVEV (reference sequence). This CDR3 is built from 16 residues.

J is TRBJ1-1 and V is TRBV10-3; 7 bases line up with TRBD1. J gave up 8 bases and V 5 bases, and 14 bases lay outside the gene matches. The CDR3 spans 15 residues. The germline V gene has CDR1 ENHRY and CDR2 SYGVKD. This CDR3 reads CAISSRAGTEAEAFF. DNA for the CDR3: TGTGCCATCAGTTCTCGGGCGGGGACAGAGGCCGAAGCTTTCTTT.

This chain links TRBV19 with TRBJ2-1; TRBD2 agrees at 11 bases. CDR1 and CDR2 (germline): LNHDA, SQIVND (reference sequence). The CDR3 totals 17 residues. V trimming: 5 bases; J trimming: 4 bases; junction bases outside the gene matches: 10. In DNA, the CDR3 is TGTGCCAGTAGTCCACTAGCGGGAGTGGTGAGATACAATGAGCAGTTCTTC. Protein product: CASSPLAGVVRYNEQFF.

The chain uses TRBV19 and TRBJ2-2; weak D call: TRBD2 (7 bases). The germline gives CDR1 LNHDA, CDR2 SQIVND (reference sequence). The CDR3 is made up of 16 amino acids. Trimming cost V 2 bases and J 4 bases, with 14 bases left between them. The CDR3 DNA reads TGTGCCAGTAGTATAAGGCGGGGGCAGGTCACCGGGGAGCTGTTTTTT. This encodes CASSIRRGQVTGELFF.

This chain uses TRBV6-1 with TRBJ1-2; no definite D call. The germline V and J ends were trimmed by 7 bases and 4 bases, with 13 bases remaining between them. Germline V gene lookup returns CDR1 MNHNS and CDR2 SASEGT. This CDR3 is built from 13 residues. The CDR3 DNA sequence: TGTGCCAGCATACGTTCTCAGTTCTATGGCTACACCTTC. This gives the protein CASIRSQFYGYTF.

This chain connects TRBV28 to TRBJ1-2; maybe TRBD1 (5 bases). Germline lookup yields CDR1 MDHEN and CDR2 SYDVKM. This CDR3 is 15 amino acids long. The V gene lost 3 bases and the J gene lost 0 bases, with 11 bases spanning the gap. The CDR3 DNA is TGTGCCAGCAGTTTGGGCGGACATACTAACTATGGCTACACCTTC. Translated: CASSLGGHTNYGYTF.

The rearrangement links TRBV11-3 to TRBJ2-4, with D perhaps matching TRBD2 (5 bases). V lost 0 bases to trimming and J lost 8 bases, with 14 bases between them. The CDR3 has 15 residues. The germline V gene has CDR1 SGHNT and CDR2 YENEEA. CDR3 DNA: TGTGCCAGCAGCTTAGATCAGTACAGCGGAGACATTCAGTACTTC. Translating it yields CASSLDQYSGDIQYF.

V usage is TRBV29-1 and J usage is TRBJ2-1; 14 nucleotides align to TRBD2. Per the germline V gene, CDR1 is SQVTM and CDR2 is ANQGSEA. J gave up 8 bases and V 7 bases, and 7 bases lay outside the gene matches. The CDR3 is 14 residues long. The CDR3 DNA reads TGCAGCGGGGGGGGGACTAGCGGGAGTGATGAGCAGTTCTTC. It specifies CSGGGTSGSDEQFF.

The V call is TRBV27, the J call TRBJ2-7, with 10 bases aligning to TRBD1. Trimming removed 5 bases from V and 12 bases from J; junction bases left unmatched: 19. This CDR3 has 16 amino acids. The germline V gene has CDR1 MNHEY and CDR2 SMNVEV (reference sequence). CDR3 residues: CASSASPGQGTLLWYF. In DNA, the CDR3 is TGTGCCAGCAGTGCGTCCCCGGGACAGGGGACGTTATTGTGGTACTTC.

CDR3 loop: CASSSVLGAVPYYGYTF. In DNA form, the CDR3 reads TGTGCCAGCAGCTCCGTTTTGGGTGCGGTCCCCTACTATGGCTACACCTTC. The rearrangement uses TRBV7-9 and TRBJ1-2; D uncertain. The CDR3 consists of 17 residues. Germline loops: CDR1 SEHNR, CDR2 FQNEAQ (reference sequence). V was trimmed by 4 bases and J by 3 bases, leaving 21 bases between them.

The CDR3 nucleotides read TGCGCCAGCACCCCCCGGCCTGGCGGGAGCTTCTATTTT. It encodes CASTPRPGGSFYF. The rearrangement uses TRBV5-1 and TRBJ2-3, with 7 positions matching TRBD2. The CDR3 has 13 amino acids. The V and J ends lost 6 bases and 15 bases, in that order; junction bases with no gene match: 16. CDR1 is SGHRS and CDR2 is YFSETQ in the germline V gene.

The chain carries TRBV5-1 and TRBJ2-1, with 9 bases that match TRBD2. This CDR3 region has 15 residues. The V gene end was trimmed by 4 bases and the J gene end by 4 bases; junction bases not matched to a gene: 6. Germline V lookup: CDR1 SGHRS, CDR2 YFSETQ. CDR3 bases: TGCGCCAGCAGCATGCTAGCGGGGAGTTACAATGAGCAGTTCTTC. Amino acid sequence: CASSMLAGSYNEQFF.

The chain has TRBV6-6 and TRBJ2-7; TRBD2 aligns across 8 bases. Trimming took 0 bases from V and 3 from J; bases not matched to a gene: 4. The CDR3 runs 15 residues. Germline-derived CDR1 and CDR2 are MNHNY and SVGAGI (reference sequence). CDR3 sequence reads: CASSYSVAGLYEQYF. In DNA form, the CDR3 reads TGTGCCAGCAGTTACTCGGTAGCGGGACTCTACGAGCAGTACTTC.

The chain recombines TRBV28 with TRBJ2-7; 7 bases match TRBD1. V shed 6 bases, J shed 3 bases, and the junction held 5 bases outside the gene matches. The CDR3 extends over 13 amino acids. Per germline, CDR1 MDHEN and CDR2 SYDVKM. This CDR3 is CASSYGQDYEQYF. The DNA for the CDR3 is TGTGCCAGCAGCTATGGACAGGACTACGAGCAGTACTTC. The whole variable domain, filled in from reference TRBV28 and TRBJ2-7, reads DVKVTQSSRYLVKRTGEKVFLECVQDMDHENMFWYRQDPGLGLRLIYFSYDVKMKEKGDIPEGYSVSREKKERFSLILESASTNQTSMYLCASSYGQDYEQYFGPGTRLTVT.

The CDR3 sequence: CASSSMFGTDYEQYF. Written as DNA, the CDR3 is TGCGCCAGCAGCTCCATGTTCGGGACAGACTACGAGCAGTACTTC. The chain recombines TRBV5-1 with TRBJ2-7; 7 bases line up with TRBD1. Germline V gene sequence: CDR1 SGHRS, CDR2 YFSETQ. V lost 3 bases to trimming and J lost 3 bases; unmatched junction nucleotides: 9. The CDR3 is made up of 15 amino acids.

V and J are TRBV5-1 and TRBJ2-7, with 12 bases fitting TRBD2. Per the germline V gene, CDR1 is SGHRS and CDR2 is YFSETQ. The CDR3 loop spans 18 amino acids. Germline trimming cut 0 bases from V and 0 bases from J; bases unmatched to any gene: 7. Written as DNA, the CDR3 is TGCGCCAGCAGCTTGGATAGGCTAGCGGGAGGGAGCTCCTACGAGCAGTACTTC. The encoded protein is CASSLDRLAGGSSYEQYF.

The CDR3: CASSTDGSGFF. In nucleotides, the CDR3 is TGTGCCAGCAGTACCGACGGGAGCGGGTTCTTC. This chain uses TRBV2 with TRBJ2-1; tentatively, D is TRBD2 (6 bases). The CDR3 has 11 residues. Germline V CDR1 and CDR2: SNHLY, FYNNEI. Trimming cost V 5 bases and J 15 bases, with 14 bases left between them.

The chain is built from TRBV6-1 and TRBJ1-6; D is unresolved. Trimming pared 6 bases from V and 9 bases from J, leaving 15 bases between. CDR3 length equals 14 residues. Germline V gene lookup returns CDR1 MNHNS and CDR2 SASEGT. This CDR3 reads CASREGQAGSPLHF. The DNA for the CDR3 is TGTGCCAGCAGGGAGGGTCAGGCCGGTTCACCCCTCCACTTT.

The chain couples TRBV5-4 to TRBJ2-2, with a weak D call TRBD2 (7 bases). Deletions cut 4 bases from V and 0 bases from J, with 13 bases between. CDR1 SGHNT and CDR2 YYREEE come from the germline V gene (reference sequence). This CDR3 contains 16 residues. CDR3 DNA sequence: TGTGCCAGCAGCCCGCAGGGGACTACGAACACCGGGGAGCTGTTTTTT. Amino acid sequence: CASSPQGTTNTGELFF.

The chain joins TRBV6-6 to TRBJ2-1; possible D gene TRBD2, 6 bases. The CDR3 is made up of 12 amino acids. Germline V lookup: CDR1 MNHNY, CDR2 SVGAGI (reference sequence). Trimming cost V 6 bases and J 6 bases, with 9 bases left between them. CDR3 protein: CASREGGNEQFF. The CDR3 DNA sequence: TGTGCCAGCAGGGAGGGCGGCAATGAGCAGTTCTTC.